Below are 20 T cell receptor beta chains sequenced from a single sample in a study of shared clonotypes between healthy human individuals. The method was immunoSEQ multiplex PCR; TCRdb's version includes in-frame clones alone and lacks a portion of them. In the table there are roughly 1,100,000 clones, 70% to 80% of which are singletons. Sequencing was carried out using memory CD4+ T cells sorted from blood. Subset denoted: CD45RA-negative fraction. These receptors all stem from a man between 18 and 35 years old in good health.

The V gene is TRBV18, the J gene TRBJ2-3, with 7 bases fitting TRBD1. This CDR3 is built from 15 residues. V lost 3 bases and J lost 2; bases outside the gene matches: 5. Germline V gene data show CDR1 as KGHSH and CDR2 as LQKENI. Written as DNA, the CDR3 is TGTGCCAGCTCACCCGGGGACAGCCACACAGATACGCAGTATTTT. It codes for CASSPGDSHTDTQYF.

This clone was seen only a few times. The chain links TRBV9 to TRBJ1-5, with 8 bases lining up with TRBD1. This CDR3 has 15 amino acids. Trimming took 7 bases from V and 3 from J; bases not matched to a gene: 9. Germline loops: CDR1 SGDLS, CDR2 YYNGEE. The CDR3 is CASGMGQENNQPQHF. The CDR3 coding sequence is TGTGCCAGCGGAATGGGACAGGAAAACAATCAGCCCCAGCATTTT. Supplemented by reference TRBV9 and TRBJ1-5, the full variable domain reads DSGVTQTPKHLITATGQRVTLRCSPRSGDLSVYWYQQSLDQGLQFLIQYYNGEERAKGNILERFSAQQFPDLHSELNLSSLELGDSALYFCASGMGQENNQPQHFGDGTRLSIL.

V usage is TRBV11-2 and J usage is TRBJ1-2, with 12 bases fitting TRBD1. The CDR3 runs 15 residues. V was clipped by 4 bases and J by 8 bases; unmatched bases: 8. Germline CDR1 reads SGHAT; CDR2 reads FQNNGV. The CDR3: CASSSTGQGARGYTF. In nucleotides, the CDR3 is TGTGCCAGCAGCTCCACGGGACAGGGGGCTCGCGGCTACACCTTC.

The gene calls are TRBV13 and TRBJ2-7; 7 bases align to TRBD2. J lost 7 bases, V lost 3 bases, and 15 bases had no gene match. Germline CDR1 and CDR2: PRHDT and FYEKMQ (reference sequence). This CDR3 is 16 amino acids long. CDR3 sequence: CASSFPSGTGGKEQYF. The CDR3 DNA sequence: TGTGCCAGCAGCTTCCCATCCGGGACCGGGGGGAAAGAGCAGTACTTC.

Here the CDR3 DNA reads TGTGCCACCAGCAGAGCACAAGCAGGAGAGACCCAGTACTTC. Its protein product is CATSRAQAGETQYF. This chain uses TRBV15 with TRBJ2-5; D gene uncertain. From germline, CDR1 is LNHNV and CDR2 YYDKDF (reference sequence). V lost 1 base and J 4 bases, leaving 10 bases between the germline ends. CDR3 length equals 14 residues.

This chain uses TRBV18 with TRBJ1-1; D gene unclear. The CDR3 is made up of 14 amino acids. V lost 4 bases to trimming and J lost 3 bases, with 12 bases between them. CDR1 is KGHSH and CDR2 is LQKENI in the germline V gene. CDR3 protein: CASSRRLSDTEAFF. The CDR3 DNA follows: TGTGCCAGCTCACGAAGGCTCTCGGACACTGAAGCTTTCTTT.

The V call is TRBV6-5, the J call TRBJ1-1; the D gene is possibly TRBD1 (5 bases). Trimming removed 6 bases from V and 4 bases from J, with 15 bases in between. The CDR3 contains 14 residues. Germline values: CDR1 MNHEY, CDR2 SVGAGI. CDR3 sequence (DNA): TGTGCCAGCAGCCTGTCCGTGGGACGCACTGAAGCTTTCTTT. Protein sequence: CASSLSVGRTEAFF.

This chain joins TRBV7-2 and TRBJ1-5, with TRBD1 matching over 7 bases. CDR3 length: 16 residues. V lost 5 bases and J lost 0; bases outside the gene matches: 7. CDR1 is SGHTA and CDR2 is FQGNSA in the germline V gene. The CDR3 is CASSTRQGSSNQPQHF. DNA for the CDR3: TGTGCCAGCAGCACGCGACAGGGCTCTAGCAATCAGCCCCAGCATTTT.

This clone was detected a few times. The chain is built from TRBV27 and TRBJ2-7, with D possibly matching TRBD2 (6 bases). Trimming removed 8 bases from V and 12 bases from J, with 8 bases in between. Germline values: CDR1 MNHEY, CDR2 SMNVEV (reference sequence). The CDR3 length is 8 residues. The CDR3 DNA reads TGTGCCAGCCGGAGGGGGTACTTC. Translated, it gives CASRRGYF.

This clone was counted a few times. This chain uses TRBV6-5 with TRBJ2-1; D might be TRBD2 (6 bases). Germline CDR1 MNHEY, CDR2 SVGAGI. This CDR3 has 15 amino acids. V lost 4 bases and J lost 0, with 10 bases in between. The CDR3: CASSSRESSYNEQFF. The CDR3 DNA follows: TGTGCCAGCAGTTCCCGGGAGAGCTCCTACAATGAGCAGTTCTTC.

This clone was detected a few times. J is TRBJ1-3 and V is TRBV4-1; 7 bases are shared with TRBD1. The CDR3 has 18 amino acids. The V gene's germline CDR1 is MGHRA and CDR2 YSYEKL. Trimming cost V 3 bases and J 0 bases; bases outside gene matches: 11. The DNA of the CDR3 is TGCGCCAGCAGCCAGGGTGAGACAGGGTTTGGCTCTGGAAACACCATATATTTT. Protein product: CASSQGETGFGSGNTIYF.

Worth noting for this clone: This sequence may be a read error, since a much larger clone differs from it by one base. This chain links TRBV7-9 with TRBJ2-1, with D perhaps TRBD1 (5 bases). CDR1 SEHNR and CDR2 FQNEAQ come from the germline V gene (reference sequence). This CDR3 has 14 residues. The CDR3 DNA is TGTGTCAGCAGCTTTACCGCAGGGCCCAATGAGCAGTTCTTC. Its translation is CVSSFTAGPNEQFF. The whole variable domain, filled in from reference TRBV7-9 and TRBJ2-1, reads DTGVSQNPRHKITKRGQNVTFRCDPISEHNRLYWYRQTLGQGPEFLTYFQNEAQLEKSRLLSDRFSAERPKGSFSTLEIQRTEQGDSAMYLCVSSFTAGPNEQFFGPGTRLTVL.

V and J are TRBV7-3 and TRBJ2-3; weak D call: TRBD1 (6 bases). CDR1 and CDR2 from the germline V gene are SGHTA and FQGTGA. This CDR3 contains 15 residues. With 6 bases removed from V and 6 bases from J, the gap between germline ends came to 19 bases. The CDR3 sequence is CASSRTGTNRDTQYF. CDR3 nucleotides: TGTGCCAGCAGTCGAACTGGGACAAATCGGGATACGCAGTATTTT.

The rearrangement uses TRBV6-6 and TRBJ1-3; TRBD1 aligns across 8 bases. Germline V gives CDR1 MNHNY, CDR2 SVGAGI (reference sequence). The CDR3 extends over 14 amino acids. The trim removed 8 bases at V and 3 bases at J, leaving 6 bases unmatched. For the CDR3, the DNA is TGTGCCAGCTGTCAGGGGGCAGGTGGAAACACCATATATTTT. Translation: CASCQGAGGNTIYF.

This chain uses TRBV19 with TRBJ2-5; 7 positions agree with TRBD2. The germline V gene encodes CDR1 LNHDA and CDR2 SQIVND (reference sequence). The trim removed 8 bases at V and 5 bases at J, leaving 8 bases unmatched. The CDR3 consists of 13 residues. This CDR3 reads CASSYSGRETQYF. CDR3 nucleotide sequence: TGTGCCAGTTCCTATAGCGGGCGGGAGACCCAGTACTTC.

V usage is TRBV30 and J usage is TRBJ2-5; D is ambiguous. CDR3 length: 12 residues. Germline V gene lookup returns CDR1 GTSNPN and CDR2 SVGIG (reference sequence). V lost 0 bases and J 2 bases, leaving 4 bases between the germline ends. CDR3 in amino acids: CAWSVEQETQYF. The CDR3 DNA sequence: TGTGCCTGGAGTGTAGAGCAAGAGACCCAGTACTTC.

V is TRBV14 and J is TRBJ1-6; the D gene is possibly TRBD1 (5 bases). Trimming cost V 4 bases and J 8 bases, with 15 bases left between them. Germline V gene sequence: CDR1 SGHDN, CDR2 FVKESK. The CDR3 has 15 residues. The CDR3, as DNA: TGTGCCAGCAGCCTTCTAAGAGGGGCTTATTCACCCCTCCACTTT. Its translation is CASSLLRGAYSPLHF.

This chain links TRBV14 with TRBJ1-6; tentatively, D is TRBD1 (5 bases). The CDR3 contains 15 residues. The V end lost 4 bases, the J end lost 8 bases, and 15 bases lay between the germline ends. Germline-derived CDR1 and CDR2 are SGHDN and FVKESK. CDR3 region: CASSPRRGGDSPLHF. The CDR3 DNA sequence: TGTGCCAGCAGCCCCCGAAGGGGAGGGGATTCACCCCTCCACTTT.

This sequence joins TRBV10-1 and TRBJ1-1, with a tentative D call TRBD1 (6 bases). CDR1 and CDR2 (germline): WNHNN, SYGVQD (reference sequence). Deletions cut 2 bases from V and 11 bases from J, with 15 bases between. This CDR3 has 13 residues. CDR3 nucleotide sequence: TGCGCCAGCAGTGAGACAGGGAGTTTTAACGCTTTCTTT. Encoded protein: CASSETGSFNAFF.

Worth noting for this clone: The sample holds other DNA sequences that translate to the same CDR3. Here the CDR3 reads CASSLLGYEQYF. The CDR3 DNA sequence: TGCGCCAGCAGCTTACTGGGTTACGAGCAGTACTTC. J is TRBJ2-7 and V is TRBV5-1, with no clear D. Trimming cost V 2 bases and J 4 bases, with 7 bases left between them. The CDR3 sequence is 12 residues long. Germline V gene sequence: CDR1 SGHRS, CDR2 YFSETQ.